One and the same sample provided the 5 T cell receptor beta chains below, sequenced in a study of T cell repertoires in cytomegalovirus infection. These receptors lack a known antigen. A single record per CDR3 protein comes from TCRdb applying MiXCR to the reads. The sample has fewer than 900,000 distinct CDR3 sequences; about 27% are singletons. The sequenced sample was cultured CD8+ T cells from PBMCs, obtained from culture after CMV antigen stimulation. The receptors here all came from a human donor in good health (CMV status not recorded). Some clones in this sample may be carry-over from other donors' samples.

This clonotype has only a few counts. The rearrangement joins TRBV7-6 to TRBJ2-2; D unclear. V lost 2 bases and J lost 5, with 18 bases in between. Germline CDR1 SGHVS, CDR2 FNYEAQ. The CDR3 is 17 amino acids. CDR3 DNA sequence: TGTGCCAGCAGCTTAAACATCGATAGCCGTTTAACCGGGGAGCTGTTTTTT. Translating it yields CASSLNIDSRLTGELFF. Based on the CDR3 plus reference TRBV7-6 and TRBJ2-2, the full variable domain is GAGVSQSPRYKVTKRGQDVALRCDPISGHVSLYWYRQALGQGPEFLTYFNYEAQQDKSGLPNDRFSAERPEGSISTLTIQRTEQRDSAMYRCASSLNIDSRLTGELFFGEGSRLTVL.

The chain couples TRBV11-1 to TRBJ1-3; 8 bases are shared with TRBD1. V shed 4 bases and J 4 bases; nucleotides not matched to a gene: 12. Germline V lookup: CDR1 SGHAT, CDR2 FQDESV (reference sequence). The CDR3 spans 17 residues. CDR3 loop: CASSSWTGKDPGNTIYF. The CDR3 coding sequence is TGTGCCAGCAGCTCATGGACAGGGAAGGATCCCGGAAACACCATATATTTT.

The genes are TRBV7-8 and TRBJ2-1; D call uncertain. The CDR3 contains 10 residues. Germline V gene data show CDR1 as SGHVS and CDR2 as FQNEAQ. In DNA form, the CDR3 reads TGTGTTACCGGGTCGAATGAGCAGTTCTTC. This translates into CVTGSNEQFF.

The CDR3: CASSQDGRVIGNTIYF. The CDR3 region has the DNA TGCGCCAGCAGCCAAGATGGGAGGGTAATAGGAAACACCATATATTTT. This sequence joins TRBV4-1 and TRBJ1-3; D gene unclear. Germline V gene sequence: CDR1 MGHRA, CDR2 YSYEKL. The CDR3 totals 16 residues. V lost 0 bases to trimming and J lost 4 bases, with 13 bases between them.

The V and J genes are TRBV7-6 and TRBJ2-3, with TRBD2 matching 10 bases. Germline V gene lookup returns CDR1 SGHVS and CDR2 FNYEAQ. The CDR3 spans 18 residues. The V segment lost 5 bases and the J segment 4 bases; nucleotides outside the gene matches: 15. Here the CDR3 DNA reads TGTGCCAGCAGCATTAGGACTAGCGGACCGCTTTTACCAGATACGCAGTATTTT. As protein: CASSIRTSGPLLPDTQYF. Filled out from reference TRBV7-6 and TRBJ2-3, the complete variable domain reads GAGVSQSPRYKVTKRGQDVALRCDPISGHVSLYWYRQALGQGPEFLTYFNYEAQQDKSGLPNDRFSAERPEGSISTLTIQRTEQRDSAMYRCASSIRTSGPLLPDTQYFGPGTRLTVL.